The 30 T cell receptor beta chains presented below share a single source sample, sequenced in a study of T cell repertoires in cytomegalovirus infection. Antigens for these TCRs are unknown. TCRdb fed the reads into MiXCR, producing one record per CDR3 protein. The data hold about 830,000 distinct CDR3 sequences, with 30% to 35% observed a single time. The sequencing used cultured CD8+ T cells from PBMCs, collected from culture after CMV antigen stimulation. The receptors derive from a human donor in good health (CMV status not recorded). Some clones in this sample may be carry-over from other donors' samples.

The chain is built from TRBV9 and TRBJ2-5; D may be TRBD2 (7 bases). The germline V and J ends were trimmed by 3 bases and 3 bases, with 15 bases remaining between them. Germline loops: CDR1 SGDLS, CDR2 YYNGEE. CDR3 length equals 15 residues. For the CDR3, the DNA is TGTGCCAGCAGCGCCGGTAGAGGGGGGGAAGAGACCCAGTACTTC. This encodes CASSAGRGGEETQYF.

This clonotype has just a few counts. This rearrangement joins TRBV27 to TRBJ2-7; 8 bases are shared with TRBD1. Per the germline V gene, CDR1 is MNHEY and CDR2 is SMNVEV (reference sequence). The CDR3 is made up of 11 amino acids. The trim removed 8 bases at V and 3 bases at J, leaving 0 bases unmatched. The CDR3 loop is CASGQGYEQYV. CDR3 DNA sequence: TGTGCCAGCGGACAGGGCTACGAGCAGTACGTC.

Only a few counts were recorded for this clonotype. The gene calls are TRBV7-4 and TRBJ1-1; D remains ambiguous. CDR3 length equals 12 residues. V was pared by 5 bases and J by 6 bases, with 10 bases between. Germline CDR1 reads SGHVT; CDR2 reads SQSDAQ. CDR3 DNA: TGTGCCAGCAGCCCTCCAATTGCTGAAGCTTTCTTT. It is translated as CASSPPIAEAFF.

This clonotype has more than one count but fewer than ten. The CDR3 DNA reads TGTGCCAGCAGTGCGGTAGGGACAGACAATGAGCAGTTCTTC. Its translation: CASSAVGTDNEQFF. The chain carries TRBV6-1 and TRBJ2-1; 7 positions match TRBD1. CDR3 size: 14 residues. Germline V gene lookup returns CDR1 MNHNS and CDR2 SASEGT. Trimming removed 4 bases from V and 5 bases from J; junction bases left unmatched: 5.

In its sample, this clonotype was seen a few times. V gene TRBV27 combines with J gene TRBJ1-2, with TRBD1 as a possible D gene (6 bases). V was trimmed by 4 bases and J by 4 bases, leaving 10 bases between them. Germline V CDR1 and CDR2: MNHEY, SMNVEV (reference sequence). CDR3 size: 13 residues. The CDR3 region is CASSWGQAYGYTF. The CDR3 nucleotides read TGTGCCAGCAGTTGGGGGCAGGCCTATGGCTACACCTTC.

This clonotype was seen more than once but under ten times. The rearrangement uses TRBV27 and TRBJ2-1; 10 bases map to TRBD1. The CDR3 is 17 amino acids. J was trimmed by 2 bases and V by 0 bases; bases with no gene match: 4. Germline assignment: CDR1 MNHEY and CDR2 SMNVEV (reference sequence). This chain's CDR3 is CASSLSTGQGAYNEQFF. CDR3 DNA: TGTGCCAGCAGTTTATCCACCGGACAGGGGGCCTACAATGAGCAGTTCTTC.

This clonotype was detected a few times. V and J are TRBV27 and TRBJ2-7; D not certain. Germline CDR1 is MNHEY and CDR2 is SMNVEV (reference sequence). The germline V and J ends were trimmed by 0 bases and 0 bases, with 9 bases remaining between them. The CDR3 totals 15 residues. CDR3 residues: CASSLSLSSSYEQYF. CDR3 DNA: TGTGCCAGCAGTTTATCGCTGAGTAGCTCCTACGAGCAGTACTTC.

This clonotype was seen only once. CDR3 protein: CASSIWDRGDEQFF. The CDR3 coding sequence is TGTGCCAGTAGTATCTGGGACAGGGGTGATGAGCAGTTCTTC. The chain couples TRBV19 to TRBJ2-1; 10 positions match TRBD1. In germline, CDR1 is LNHDA, CDR2 SQIVND (reference sequence). The CDR3 has 14 amino acids. V lost 3 bases, J lost 8 bases, and 4 bases stayed unmatched.

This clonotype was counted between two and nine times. In DNA, the CDR3 is TGTGCCAGCAGTTACTCAGGAAATACTTACTACAATGAGCAGTTCTTC. Protein product: CASSYSGNTYYNEQFF. This chain links TRBV6-5 with TRBJ2-1; D ambiguous. The CDR3 is 16 amino acids. Trimming removed 0 bases from V and 3 bases from J, with 12 bases in between. Per the germline V gene, CDR1 is MNHEY and CDR2 is SVGAGI.

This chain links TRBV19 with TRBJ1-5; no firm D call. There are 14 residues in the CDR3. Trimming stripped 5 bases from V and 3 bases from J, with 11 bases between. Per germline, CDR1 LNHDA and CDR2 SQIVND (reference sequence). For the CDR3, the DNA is TGTGCCAGTAGTGGCGGGGAGTACAATCAGCCCCAGCATTTT. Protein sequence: CASSGGEYNQPQHF.

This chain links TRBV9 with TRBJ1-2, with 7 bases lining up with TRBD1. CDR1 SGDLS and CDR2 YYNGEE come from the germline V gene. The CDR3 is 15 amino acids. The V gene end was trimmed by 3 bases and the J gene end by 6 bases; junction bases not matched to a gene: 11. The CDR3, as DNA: TGTGCCAGCAGCGCAAACAGGGGACTGAGTGATGGCTACACCTTC. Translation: CASSANRGLSDGYTF.

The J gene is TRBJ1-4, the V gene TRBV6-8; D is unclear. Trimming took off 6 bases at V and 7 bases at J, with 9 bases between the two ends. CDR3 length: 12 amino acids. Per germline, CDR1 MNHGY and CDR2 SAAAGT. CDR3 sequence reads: CASRGFGEKLFF. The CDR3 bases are TGTGCCAGCAGGGGGTTTGGTGAAAAACTGTTTTTT.

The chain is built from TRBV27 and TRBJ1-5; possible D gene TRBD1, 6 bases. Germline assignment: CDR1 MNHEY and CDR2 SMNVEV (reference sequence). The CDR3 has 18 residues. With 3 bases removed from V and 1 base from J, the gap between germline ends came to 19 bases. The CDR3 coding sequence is TGTGCCAGCAGTTTTGGTTGGGCAGGGGAGGTGAGCAATCAGCCCCAGCATTTT. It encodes CASSFGWAGEVSNQPQHF.

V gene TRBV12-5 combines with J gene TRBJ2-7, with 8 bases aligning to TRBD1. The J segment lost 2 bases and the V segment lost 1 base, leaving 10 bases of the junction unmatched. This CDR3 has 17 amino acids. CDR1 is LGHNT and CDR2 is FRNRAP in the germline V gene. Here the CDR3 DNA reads TGTGCTAGTGGTTTGGGCCTTTCCGGACAGGGAACCTACGAGCAGTACTTC. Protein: CASGLGLSGQGTYEQYF.

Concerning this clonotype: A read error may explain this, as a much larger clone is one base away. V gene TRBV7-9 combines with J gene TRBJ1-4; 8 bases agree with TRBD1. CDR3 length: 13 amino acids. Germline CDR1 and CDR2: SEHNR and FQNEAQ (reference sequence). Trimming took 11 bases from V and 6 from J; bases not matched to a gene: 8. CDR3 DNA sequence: TGTGCCGGCGGGGACAGGAGGGATGAAAAACTGTTTTTT. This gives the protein CAGGDRRDEKLFF.

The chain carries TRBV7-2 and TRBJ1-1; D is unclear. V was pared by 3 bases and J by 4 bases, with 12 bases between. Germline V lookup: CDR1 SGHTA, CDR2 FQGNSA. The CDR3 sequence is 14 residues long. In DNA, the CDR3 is TGTGCCAGCAGCTTCCCGGGGTTGGGCACTGAAGCTTTCTTT. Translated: CASSFPGLGTEAFF.

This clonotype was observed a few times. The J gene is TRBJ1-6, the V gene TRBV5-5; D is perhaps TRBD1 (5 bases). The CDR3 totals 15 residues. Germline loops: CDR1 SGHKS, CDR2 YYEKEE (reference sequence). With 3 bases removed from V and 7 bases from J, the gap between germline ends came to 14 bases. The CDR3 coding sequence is TGTGCCAGCAGCTACCGGGACCTACTAAATTCACCCCTCCACTTT. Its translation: CASSYRDLLNSPLHF.

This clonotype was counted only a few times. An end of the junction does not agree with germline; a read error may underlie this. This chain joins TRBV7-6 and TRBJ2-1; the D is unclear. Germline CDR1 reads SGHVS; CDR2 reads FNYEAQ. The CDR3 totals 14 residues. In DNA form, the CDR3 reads TGTGCCAGCAGCTTAGACCCCTCCTCCAATGAGCAGTTCTTC. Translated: CASSLDPSSNEQFF. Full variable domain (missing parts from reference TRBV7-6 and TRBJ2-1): GAGVSQSPRYKVTKRGQDVALRCDPISGHVSLYWYRQALGQGPEFLTYFNYEAQQDKSGLPNDRFSAERPEGSISTLTIQRTEQRDSAMYRCASSLDPSSNEQFFGPGTRLTVL.

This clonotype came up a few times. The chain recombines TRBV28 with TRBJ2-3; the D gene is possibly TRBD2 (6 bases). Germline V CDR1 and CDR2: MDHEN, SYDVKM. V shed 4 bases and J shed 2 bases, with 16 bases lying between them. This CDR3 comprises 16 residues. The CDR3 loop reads CASSSAGKGPTDTQYF. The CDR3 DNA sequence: TGTGCCAGCAGTTCCGCGGGGAAGGGTCCCACAGATACGCAGTATTTT. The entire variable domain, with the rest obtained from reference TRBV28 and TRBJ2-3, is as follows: DVKVTQSSRYLVKRTGEKVFLECVQDMDHENMFWYRQDPGLGLRLIYFSYDVKMKEKGDIPEGYSVSREKKERFSLILESASTNQTSMYLCASSSAGKGPTDTQYFGPGTRLTVL.

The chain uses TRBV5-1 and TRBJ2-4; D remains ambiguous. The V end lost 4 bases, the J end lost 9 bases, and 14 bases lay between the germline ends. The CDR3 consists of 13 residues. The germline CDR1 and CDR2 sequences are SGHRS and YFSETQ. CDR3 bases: TGCGCCAGCAGCCCACTGAGCTCGGGCATTCAGTACTTC. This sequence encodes CASSPLSSGIQYF.

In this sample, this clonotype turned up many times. CDR3 protein: CASSLGGGAYGTDTQYF. The CDR3 coding sequence is TGTGCCAGCAGCTTAGGCGGGGGGGCCTATGGCACAGATACGCAGTATTTT. This chain joins TRBV7-2 and TRBJ2-3; 9 nucleotides match TRBD2. Per germline, CDR1 SGHTA and CDR2 FQGNSA. J gave up 1 base and V 1 base, and 6 bases lay outside the gene matches. This CDR3 is built from 17 residues.

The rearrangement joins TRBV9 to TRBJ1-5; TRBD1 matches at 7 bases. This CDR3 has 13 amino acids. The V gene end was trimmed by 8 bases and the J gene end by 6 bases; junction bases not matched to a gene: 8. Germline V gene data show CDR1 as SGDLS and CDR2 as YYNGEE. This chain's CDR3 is CASSTGAIQPQHF. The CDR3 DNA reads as TGTGCCAGTTCCACAGGGGCCATTCAGCCCCAGCATTTT.

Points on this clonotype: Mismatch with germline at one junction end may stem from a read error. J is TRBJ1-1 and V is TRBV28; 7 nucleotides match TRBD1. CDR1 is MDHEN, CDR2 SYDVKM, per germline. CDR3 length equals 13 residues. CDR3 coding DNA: TGTACCAGCAGCCACAGGGGTACCACTGAAGCTTTCTTT. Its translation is CTSSHRGTTEAFF. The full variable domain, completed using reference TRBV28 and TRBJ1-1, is DVKVTQSSRYLVKRTGEKVFLECVQDMDHENMFWYRQDPGLGLRLIYFSYDVKMKEKGDIPEGYSVSREKKERFSLILESASTNQTSMYLCTSSHRGTTEAFFGQGTRLTVV.

The CDR3 nucleotides are TGTGCCAGCAGTTTATACCAGGGGACAAAGACTCCTTACAATGAGCAGTTCTTC. Translated, it gives CASSLYQGTKTPYNEQFF. V is TRBV27 and J is TRBJ2-1, with a weak D call TRBD1 (6 bases). Per the germline V gene, CDR1 is MNHEY and CDR2 is SMNVEV (reference sequence). This CDR3 comprises 18 residues. Trimming pared 1 base from V and 4 bases from J, leaving 20 bases between.

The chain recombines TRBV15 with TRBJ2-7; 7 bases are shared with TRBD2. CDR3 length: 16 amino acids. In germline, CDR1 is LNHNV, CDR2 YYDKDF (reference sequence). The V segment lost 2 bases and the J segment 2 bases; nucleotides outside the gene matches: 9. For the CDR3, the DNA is TGTGCCACCAGCAGACCGGCGGGGGACTCCCCCTACGAGCAGTACTTC. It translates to CATSRPAGDSPYEQYF.

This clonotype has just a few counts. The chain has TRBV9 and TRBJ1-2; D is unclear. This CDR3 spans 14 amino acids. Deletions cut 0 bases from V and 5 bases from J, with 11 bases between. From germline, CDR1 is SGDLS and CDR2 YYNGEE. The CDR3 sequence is CASSVGAERYGYTF. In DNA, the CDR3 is TGTGCCAGCAGCGTAGGGGCAGAGAGATATGGCTACACCTTC.

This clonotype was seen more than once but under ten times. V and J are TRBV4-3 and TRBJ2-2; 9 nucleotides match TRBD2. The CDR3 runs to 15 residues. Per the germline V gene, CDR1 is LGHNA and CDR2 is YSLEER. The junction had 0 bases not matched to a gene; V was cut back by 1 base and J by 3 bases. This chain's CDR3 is CASSQGGGDTGELFF. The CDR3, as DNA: TGCGCCAGCAGCCAAGGCGGGGGGGACACCGGGGAGCTGTTTTTT.

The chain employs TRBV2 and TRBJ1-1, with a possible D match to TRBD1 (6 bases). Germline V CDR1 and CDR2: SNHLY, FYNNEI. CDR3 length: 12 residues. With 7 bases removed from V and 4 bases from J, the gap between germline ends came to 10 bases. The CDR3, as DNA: TGTGCCAGCAAGGACAGACCCACTGAAGCTTTCTTT. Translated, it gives CASKDRPTEAFF.

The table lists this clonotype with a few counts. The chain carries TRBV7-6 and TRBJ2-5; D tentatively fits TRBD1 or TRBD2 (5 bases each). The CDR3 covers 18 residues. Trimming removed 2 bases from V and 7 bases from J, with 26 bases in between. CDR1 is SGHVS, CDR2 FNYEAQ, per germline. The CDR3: CASSLKAPGTEGLGTQYF. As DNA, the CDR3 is TGTGCCAGCAGCTTAAAGGCACCTGGGACGGAAGGGCTGGGGACCCAGTACTTC. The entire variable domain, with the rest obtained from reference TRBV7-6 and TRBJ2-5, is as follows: GAGVSQSPRYKVTKRGQDVALRCDPISGHVSLYWYRQALGQGPEFLTYFNYEAQQDKSGLPNDRFSAERPEGSISTLTIQRTEQRDSAMYRCASSLKAPGTEGLGTQYFGPGTRLLVL.

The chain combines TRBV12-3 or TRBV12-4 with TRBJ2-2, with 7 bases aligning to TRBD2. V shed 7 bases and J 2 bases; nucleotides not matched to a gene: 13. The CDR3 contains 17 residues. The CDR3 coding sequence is TGTGCCAGCACCCATTGGGGCCTAGCGGCTAACACCGGGGAGCTGTTTTTT. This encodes CASTHWGLAANTGELFF.